This record covers a single TCR beta chain. In this sample, this clonotype turned up many times. What antigen it recognizes has not been identified. It has no much larger one-base neighbor in the sample; base qualities were not kept. Receptors were amplified or captured by UMI-ligation and nested PCR. For the blood and skin samples, reverse transcription of TCR RNA was done with SuperScript IV along with alpha and beta constant region primers. The ligated cDNA was amplified in four rounds of PCR with nested alpha and beta constant region primers together with the SP2 primer. An oligonucleotide carrying the Illumina SP2 primer and a UMI was ligated to the cDNA 3' end using T4 RNA ligase 1. To prevent hairpin formation, the 12-nucleotide UMI was made up of two random hexamers with an eight-base spacer between them. From the second PCR onward, the TCR alpha and beta chain libraries were handled separately, and dual indexing was used for multiplexing. After pooling, the indexed libraries were analyzed by capillary electrophoresis and sequenced on either an Illumina MiSeq or NextSeq. PhiX DNA at about 4.5-8% was spiked into libraries to increase base diversity and improve cluster recognition. The original methods were these. Demultiplexor took UMIs from read 2, joined the UMIs to the TCR sequence from read 1, and separated reads according to sample indices. V and J genes and V-J junctions were identified by Decombinator, and each TCR was assigned a five-part identifier that included V and J deletions. Collapsinator used UMIs to correct sequencing errors and PCR amplification heterogeneity, yielding UMI-based abundance per TCR. CDR3Translator converted identifiers to nucleotide sequence, translated to amino acids, and extracted CDR3 regions using terminal motifs. After normalization to the amount of input RNA, error-corrected alpha and beta TCR counts from blood and skin were compared. TCRdb reran the public reads through fastp at Q25 and MiXCR, keeping productive beta chains. A single entry per CDR3 protein holds the most common genes and DNA from its merged rows. The V and J calls come from TCRdb's annotation, not from the publication. The sample yields 17,000 or so distinct CDR3 sequences; nearly 9.5% were counted once. The biggest ten clones account for over 6.5% of the sample.

Sample treatment or condition, as interpreted from the label and publication: skin biopsy from PPD injection site in Mantoux-positive individual. Total RNA, without cell sorting, was DNase treated with RQ1 DNase before reverse transcription, targeting 1 to 1000 ng input. The study described a robust, sensitive protocol for amplifying, sequencing and analyzing TCRs, using 3' ligation of a UMI-containing oligonucleotide to TCR cDNA. Tuberculin skin test biopsies were obtained from sites injected with PPD in individuals who had a positive Mantoux test. Skin biopsy and whole blood libraries were made to test pipeline robustness in samples where T cells form a minority population. From a lookup of the germline V gene, CDR1 and CDR2 are SGHTA and FQGTGA. Reading from cysteine to phenylalanine, the CDR3 counts 16 amino acids. The entry retains the CDR3 DNA only, 48 bases that are in frame from base 1. Deletion took 5 bases off V and 2 bases off J, with a span of 16 bases between the germline ends.

This specimen comes from a study of naive and memory T cell subsets (dated by TCRdb to between 2016 and 2019). Turning to the overall study: The figure summarizing these samples reported ten or so blood donors, 7 tuberculin skin test biopsies and 3 saline control biopsies. PCR2 was typically performed as a SYBR Green qPCR that was stopped at a set threshold, although end-point PCR (around 6 cycles) could be used instead for low-input samples. As previously described, skin biopsies were taken from tuberculin skin test sites or from saline-injected control sites and processed for RNA extraction.

Overall results and qualifications from the work: The potential sensitivity of the RNA-based method to TCR transcript changes with T cell activation and differentiation was acknowledged. The larger number of TCRs at tuberculin skin test sites was interpreted as T cell infiltration of a delayed type IV hypersensitivity reaction. The paper did not give details of skin biopsy collection and RNA processing, instead referencing earlier studies for those details. TCR sequences were reportedly obtained from both types of skin biopsy, with many more TCRs found at tuberculin skin test sites.

The material sequenced was skin, taken from a tuberculin skin test site. The rearrangement combines TRBV7-3 with TRBJ1-5; TRBD1 might be the D gene, on 5 matching bases. The sequence derives from an adult in good health. CDR3 loop: CASSPRGSMGNQPQHF. At the DNA level, the sequence is TGTGCCAGCAGCCCGCGGGGGAGCATGGGCAATCAGCCCCAGCATTTT.